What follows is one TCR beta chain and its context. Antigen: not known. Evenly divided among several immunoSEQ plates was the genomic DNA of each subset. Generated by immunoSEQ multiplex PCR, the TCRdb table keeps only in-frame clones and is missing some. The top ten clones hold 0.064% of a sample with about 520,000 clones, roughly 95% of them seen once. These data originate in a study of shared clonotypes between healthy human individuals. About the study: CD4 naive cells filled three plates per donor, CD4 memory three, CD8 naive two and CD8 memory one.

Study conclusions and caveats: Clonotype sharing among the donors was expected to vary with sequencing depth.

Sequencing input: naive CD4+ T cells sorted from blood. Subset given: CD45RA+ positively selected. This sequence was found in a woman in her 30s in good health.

CDR3 in amino acids: CASSPQGLNTGELFF. CDR3 DNA sequence: TGTGCCAGCAGTCCCCAGGGGCTGAACACCGGGGAGCTGTTTTTT. This chain links TRBV28 with TRBJ2-2; D may be TRBD1 (6 bases). V was cut by 5 bases and J by 1 base, with 11 bases left in between. Per germline, CDR1 MDHEN and CDR2 SYDVKM. The CDR3 loop spans 15 amino acids.